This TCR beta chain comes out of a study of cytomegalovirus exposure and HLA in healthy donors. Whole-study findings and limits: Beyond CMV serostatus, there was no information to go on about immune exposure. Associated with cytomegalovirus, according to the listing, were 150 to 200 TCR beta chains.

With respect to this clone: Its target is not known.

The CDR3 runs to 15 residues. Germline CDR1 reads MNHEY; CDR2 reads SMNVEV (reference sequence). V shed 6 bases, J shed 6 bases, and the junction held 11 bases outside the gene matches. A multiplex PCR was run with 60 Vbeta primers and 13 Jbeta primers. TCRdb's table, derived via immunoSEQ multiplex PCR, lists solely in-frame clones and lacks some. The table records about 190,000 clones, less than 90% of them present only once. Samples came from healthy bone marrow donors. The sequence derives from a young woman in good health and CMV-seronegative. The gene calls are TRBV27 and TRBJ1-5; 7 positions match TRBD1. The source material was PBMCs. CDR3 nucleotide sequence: TGTGCCAGCAGATCCTCGGACAGGTATGGTCAGCCCCAGCATTTT. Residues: CASRSSDRYGQPQHF.